This entry lists 18 T cell receptor beta chains sequenced from one sample in a study of long-term antiretroviral therapy in people with HIV. The immunoSEQ assay was v3.0, run at survey level. Only in-frame clones appear in the TCRdb table, and some are missing; sequencing was by immunoSEQ multiplex PCR. The sample includes about 29,000 clones, approximately 90% seen only once; the top ten take roughly 7%. The sample in question was unsorted PBMCs, obtained around 5 years before starting antiretroviral therapy. The receptors here all came from a man aged 45-65 years with HIV.

The rearrangement uses TRBV11-1 and TRBJ2-3; TRBD1 might be the D (5 bases). The CDR3 runs 16 residues. Trimming removed 2 bases from V and 1 base from J, with 13 bases in between. Germline V gene data show CDR1 as SGHAT and CDR2 as FQDESV (reference sequence). The CDR3 loop is CASSLISRGGTDTQYF. The CDR3 bases are TGTGCCAGCAGCTTAATTAGTAGGGGTGGCACAGATACGCAGTATTTT.

The J gene is TRBJ1-2, the V gene TRBV7-9; TRBD1 matches at 8 bases. V lost 5 bases, J lost 8 bases, and 10 bases stayed unmatched. Per germline, CDR1 SEHNR and CDR2 FQNEAQ (reference sequence). CDR3 length: 14 residues. CDR3 region: CASSETDRGRGYTF. The CDR3 DNA reads as TGTGCCAGCAGCGAAACTGACAGGGGTCGGGGCTACACCTTC.

Only one count was recorded for this clone. The chain is built from TRBV29-1 and TRBJ1-2; TRBD1 matches 8 bases. The J segment lost 0 bases and the V segment lost 1 base, leaving 1 base of the junction unmatched. The germline CDR1 and CDR2 sequences are SQVTM and ANQGSEA. The CDR3 is made up of 14 amino acids. CDR3 residues: CSVEGTGTNYGYTF. CDR3 coding DNA: TGCAGCGTTGAAGGGACAGGGACTAACTATGGCTACACCTTC. The full variable domain, with the rest looked up from reference TRBV29-1 and TRBJ1-2, is SAVISQKPSRDICQRGTSLTIQCQVDSQVTMMFWYRQQPGQSLTLIATANQGSEATYESGFVIDKFPISRPNLTFSTLTVSNMSPEDSSIYLCSVEGTGTNYGYTFGSGTRLTVV.

This clone was observed a single time. The rearrangement uses TRBV27 and TRBJ1-1; D perhaps matches TRBD1 (5 bases). Trimming removed 5 bases from V and 0 bases from J, with 16 bases in between. The CDR3 spans 16 residues. Germline assignment: CDR1 MNHEY and CDR2 SMNVEV (reference sequence). This CDR3 reads CASSLVLTAMNTEAFF. In DNA form, the CDR3 reads TGTGCCAGCAGTCTCGTTTTGACAGCCATGAACACTGAAGCTTTCTTT.

The chain uses TRBV11-1 and TRBJ2-7; unclear D gene. The V gene lost 4 bases and the J gene lost 3 bases, with 19 bases spanning the gap. Germline V lookup: CDR1 SGHAT, CDR2 FQDESV (reference sequence). The CDR3 spans 16 residues. The CDR3 here is CASSSQQALGGYEQYF. In nucleotides, the CDR3 is TGTGCCAGCAGCTCCCAGCAGGCCCTCGGTGGCTACGAGCAGTACTTC.

In DNA, the CDR3 is TGTGCCAGCAGTGATTTCACAGGGAAGAAGAACACTGAAGCTTTCTTT. Translation gives CASSDFTGKKNTEAFF. The genes are TRBV6-1 and TRBJ1-1, with D perhaps matching TRBD1 (6 bases). The CDR3 sequence is 16 residues long. Deletions cut 3 bases from V and 1 base from J, with 15 bases between. From germline, CDR1 is MNHNS and CDR2 SASEGT.

This clone occurred once. This chain links TRBV2 with TRBJ2-2, with D unresolved. This CDR3 has 11 amino acids. Germline V gene lookup returns CDR1 SNHLY and CDR2 FYNNEI. V gave up 7 bases and J gave up 0 bases, with 0 bases separating them. The CDR3 here is CASTNTGELFF. CDR3 sequence (DNA): TGTGCCAGCACGAACACCGGGGAGCTGTTTTTT.

The chain joins TRBV7-2 to TRBJ2-7; D unresolved. This CDR3 contains 16 residues. V was trimmed by 5 bases and J by 0 bases, leaving 17 bases between them. Per germline, CDR1 SGHTA and CDR2 FQGNSA. CDR3 nucleotides: TGTGCCAGCAGCCCAGATCGGTCCCTCAGCTCCTACGAGCAGTACTTC. Its protein is CASSPDRSLSSYEQYF. Filled out from reference TRBV7-2 and TRBJ2-7, the complete variable domain reads GAGVSQSPSNKVTEKGKDVELRCDPISGHTALYWYRQSLGQGLEFLIYFQGNSAPDKSGLPSDRFSAERTGGSVSTLTIQRTQQEDSAVYLCASSPDRSLSSYEQYFGPGTRLTVT.

The chain recombines TRBV5-6 with TRBJ1-1; the D gene is possibly TRBD1 (5 bases). The CDR3 has 14 residues. Trimming pared 2 bases from V and 0 bases from J, leaving 8 bases between. CDR1 and CDR2 from the germline V gene are SGHDT and YYEEEE. The CDR3 nucleotides read TGTGCCAGCAGCTTAGGGGATTTGAACACTGAAGCTTTCTTT. Translated: CASSLGDLNTEAFF.

V and J are TRBV7-9 and TRBJ2-5; 7 positions match TRBD1. Germline V gives CDR1 SEHNR, CDR2 FQNEAQ (reference sequence). V shed 6 bases, J shed 5 bases, and the junction held 6 bases outside the gene matches. The CDR3 is made up of 13 amino acids. The CDR3 here is CASRKQGPETQYF. DNA of the CDR3: TGTGCCAGCAGAAAACAGGGGCCCGAGACCCAGTACTTC.

The chain recombines TRBV7-8 with TRBJ2-2; D might be TRBD2 (6 bases). The V gene lost 5 bases and the J gene lost 0 bases, with 13 bases spanning the gap. This CDR3 has 16 amino acids. Germline loops: CDR1 SGHVS, CDR2 FQNEAQ. For the CDR3, the DNA is TGTGCCAGCAGCCCGAGGGCGGGGACGAACACCGGGGAGCTGTTTTTT. It encodes CASSPRAGTNTGELFF. The full variable domain, with the rest looked up from reference TRBV7-8 and TRBJ2-2, is GAGVSQSPRYKVAKRGQDVALRCDPISGHVSLFWYQQALGQGPEFLTYFQNEAQLDKSGLPSDRFFAERPEGSVSTLKIQRTQQEDSAVYLCASSPRAGTNTGELFFGEGSRLTVL.

The chain couples TRBV5-1 to TRBJ1-4; D might be TRBD1 (6 bases). The germline V gene encodes CDR1 SGHRS and CDR2 YFSETQ. Trimming left V 7 bases short and J 7 bases short, with 17 bases between. CDR3 length equals 14 residues. CDR3 loop: CASSRGGDSEKLFF. The CDR3 DNA sequence: TGCGCCAGCTCTCGGGGGGGCGATAGTGAAAAACTGTTTTTT.

This chain joins TRBV6-1 and TRBJ2-5, with 9 bases fitting TRBD1. This CDR3 spans 13 amino acids. The V gene's germline CDR1 is MNHNS and CDR2 SASEGT. With 10 bases clipped from V and 5 bases from J, the junction kept 8 bases outside the gene matches. CDR3 sequence: CATLIQGAETQYF. The DNA for the CDR3 is TGTGCCACCTTAATACAGGGGGCCGAGACCCAGTACTTC.

The rearrangement links TRBV6-5 to TRBJ1-5; possibly TRBD1 for D (5 bases). The V gene's germline CDR1 is MNHEY and CDR2 SVGAGI. The CDR3 runs to 13 residues. V lost 6 bases to trimming and J lost 9 bases, with 15 bases between them. The CDR3 nucleotides are TGTGCCAGCAGCCGAAAGGGGCCGCCGCCCCAGCATTTT. This codes for CASSRKGPPPQHF.

V is TRBV19 and J is TRBJ2-1; 12 nucleotides line up with TRBD2. This CDR3 has 17 residues. The V segment lost 5 bases and the J segment 1 base; nucleotides outside the gene matches: 6. The germline V gene encodes CDR1 LNHDA and CDR2 SQIVND (reference sequence). CDR3 DNA: TGTGCCAGTAGTCCCGGACTAGCGGGGCTGTCCTACAATGAGCAGTTCTTC. It specifies CASSPGLAGLSYNEQFF.

The CDR3 reads CSAIGPYEQYF. The CDR3 coding sequence is TGCAGTGCTATTGGACCCTACGAGCAGTACTTC. V and J are TRBV20-1 and TRBJ2-7; D unresolved. V lost 4 bases to trimming and J lost 2 bases, with 6 bases between them. Per germline, CDR1 DFQATT and CDR2 SNEGSKA (reference sequence). The CDR3 sequence is 11 residues long.

This chain uses TRBV15 with TRBJ1-1; no clear D gene. There are 15 residues in the CDR3. V was shortened by 0 bases and J by 6 bases, with 14 bases between the two germline ends. Per germline, CDR1 LNHNV and CDR2 YYDKDF (reference sequence). CDR3 sequence (DNA): TGTGCCACCAGCAGAGATAGGCGAGGGTCCCCTGAAGCTTTCTTT. It codes for CATSRDRRGSPEAFF.

The gene calls are TRBV2 and TRBJ1-1; TRBD1 aligns across 10 bases. The V gene's germline CDR1 is SNHLY and CDR2 FYNNEI. V lost 4 bases and J lost 4; bases outside the gene matches: 12. This CDR3 region has 17 residues. The CDR3 spells CASSVTPTGGYGTEAFF. For the CDR3, the DNA is TGTGCCAGCAGTGTGACTCCGACAGGGGGCTATGGCACTGAAGCTTTCTTT.